These 19 T cell receptor beta chains were all obtained from the same sample, sequenced in a study of technical replicates of blood from a handful of donors. Assay: immunoSEQ multiplex PCR; the TCRdb copy retains only in-frame clones and omits some. The data hold under 20,000 clones, with approximately 88% observed a single time. Sequenced material: PBMCs. The receptors come from a human donor in good health.

This chain uses TRBV30 with TRBJ2-7, with D tentatively TRBD2 (5 bases). V lost 2 bases and J lost 0, with 11 bases in between. The CDR3 is made up of 14 amino acids. Per the germline V gene, CDR1 is GTSNPN and CDR2 is SVGIG (reference sequence). The DNA for the CDR3 is TGTGCCTGGAGTCCCGGGGTCGGCTCCTACGAGCAGTACTTC. Protein product: CAWSPGVGSYEQYF.

The J gene is TRBJ2-7, the V gene TRBV7-9; the match to TRBD2 covers 9 bases. This CDR3 has 15 residues. The V segment lost 0 bases and the J segment 2 bases; nucleotides outside the gene matches: 2. Germline CDR1 is SEHNR and CDR2 is FQNEAQ (reference sequence). This CDR3 reads CASSLASGRPYEQYF. The CDR3 DNA follows: TGTGCCAGCAGCTTAGCTAGCGGGAGACCCTACGAGCAGTACTTC.

The rearrangement uses TRBV2 and TRBJ2-6, with D hard to call. The CDR3 loop spans 12 amino acids. The germline V gene has CDR1 SNHLY and CDR2 FYNNEI. V was pared by 10 bases and J by 0 bases, with 4 bases between. CDR3 residues: CATDSGANVLTF. The CDR3 DNA reads as TGTGCCACAGACTCTGGGGCCAACGTCCTGACTTTC.

CDR3 amino acids: CASIPRGQGRGQPQHF. The CDR3 nucleotides are TGTGCCAGCATCCCAAGGGGGCAGGGCCGGGGTCAGCCCCAGCATTTT. The chain combines TRBV28 with TRBJ1-5; 7 bases map to TRBD1. The CDR3 contains 16 residues. Trimming at V came to 7 bases and at J to 6 bases, leaving 15 bases not matched to a gene. CDR1 MDHEN and CDR2 SYDVKM come from the germline V gene. Complete variable domain (other parts from reference TRBV28 and TRBJ1-5): DVKVTQSSRYLVKRTGEKVFLECVQDMDHENMFWYRQDPGLGLRLIYFSYDVKMKEKGDIPEGYSVSREKKERFSLILESASTNQTSMYLCASIPRGQGRGQPQHFGDGTRLSIL.

The chain uses TRBV11-2 and TRBJ1-1; D remains unclear. The V gene lost 0 bases and the J gene lost 5 bases, with 4 bases spanning the gap. The CDR3 consists of 12 residues. The germline gives CDR1 SGHAT, CDR2 FQNNGV. The CDR3 protein is CASSLDRTEAFF. The CDR3 DNA is TGTGCCAGCAGCTTAGATCGTACTGAAGCTTTCTTT.

The chain employs TRBV6-1 and TRBJ1-2, with D possibly TRBD1 on 6 matching bases. This CDR3 comprises 13 residues. CDR1 MNHNS and CDR2 SASEGT come from the germline V gene. Trimming stripped 5 bases from V and 4 bases from J, with 11 bases between. Here the CDR3 DNA reads TGTGCCAGCAGTCAGGGGCAGTTCTATGGCTACACCTTC. It specifies CASSQGQFYGYTF.

The chain carries TRBV4-1 and TRBJ2-7; D unresolved. V dropped 3 bases and J dropped 6 bases, with 18 bases sitting between them. The CDR3 is made up of 15 amino acids. Germline V gene lookup returns CDR1 MGHRA and CDR2 YSYEKL. CDR3 coding DNA: TGCGCCAGCAGCCATGATCCAAGTAGGTCGGGCGAGCAGTACTTC. This sequence encodes CASSHDPSRSGEQYF.

This clone was seen a handful of times. The rearrangement links TRBV5-1 to TRBJ2-7; D may be TRBD1 (6 bases). Germline V lookup: CDR1 SGHRS, CDR2 YFSETQ. Trimming cost V 2 bases and J 5 bases, with 14 bases left between them. CDR3 size: 14 residues. The CDR3 DNA reads as TGCGCCAGCAGCTTTGACAGGTCGTCCGACGAGCAGTACTTC. Protein product: CASSFDRSSDEQYF.

The V call is TRBV2, the J call TRBJ2-3; 7 positions match TRBD2. Germline V gives CDR1 SNHLY, CDR2 FYNNEI. The CDR3 is made up of 14 amino acids. V shed 4 bases and J 5 bases; nucleotides not matched to a gene: 6. The CDR3 DNA sequence: TGTGCCAGCAGTGGTGGGACTACTCAAGATACGCAGTATTTT. Its protein product is CASSGGTTQDTQYF.

This chain uses TRBV19 with TRBJ2-7; TRBD1 agrees at 9 bases. Losses at the gene ends were 9 bases for V and 2 bases for J; bases not matched to a gene: 8. The CDR3 runs 14 residues. In germline, CDR1 is LNHDA, CDR2 SQIVND (reference sequence). The DNA for the CDR3 is TGTGCCAGCGGGTCCGGGACAGGGCCCTACGAGCAGTACTTC. It codes for CASGSGTGPYEQYF.

The chain combines TRBV6-4 with TRBJ2-3; 11 bases agree with TRBD2. V gave up 4 bases and J gave up 3 bases; unmatched junction bases: 3. The CDR3 has 15 residues. From germline, CDR1 is MRHNA and CDR2 SNTAGT. The CDR3: CASSAGTSGTDTQYF. CDR3 nucleotide sequence: TGTGCCAGCAGTGCGGGGACTAGCGGAACAGATACGCAGTATTTT.

This clone was recorded once. This sequence joins TRBV19 and TRBJ2-1, with TRBD2 identical over 10 bases. The germline CDR1 and CDR2 sequences are LNHDA and SQIVND (reference sequence). V dropped 5 bases and J dropped 6; count of bases not matched to a gene: 16. The CDR3 loop spans 18 amino acids. CDR3 in amino acids: CASSLAGLAGVLSNEQFF. Written as DNA, the CDR3 is TGTGCCAGTAGTCTCGCGGGCCTAGCGGGAGTCCTCTCCAATGAGCAGTTCTTC.

J is TRBJ2-3 and V is TRBV6-5, with D possibly TRBD1 on 5 matching bases. The V gene's germline CDR1 is MNHEY and CDR2 SVGAGI. This CDR3 contains 15 residues. The V end was cut by 0 bases, the J end by 3 bases, with 10 bases between. CDR3 residues: CASSYSVAGTDTQYF. CDR3 sequence (DNA): TGTGCCAGCAGTTACTCGGTAGCAGGGACAGATACGCAGTATTTT.

The V call is TRBV27, the J call TRBJ2-1; D might be TRBD2 (6 bases). The V end lost 2 bases, the J end lost 8 bases, and 7 bases lay between the germline ends. The length of the CDR3 is 12 residues. Germline assignment: CDR1 MNHEY and CDR2 SMNVEV (reference sequence). This chain's CDR3 is CASSLGDYEQFF. CDR3 bases: TGTGCCAGCAGTTTAGGGGACTATGAGCAGTTCTTC.

The chain is built from TRBV6-1 and TRBJ1-1; tentative D call: TRBD1 (5 bases). The CDR3 spans 14 residues. Germline V gene sequence: CDR1 MNHNS, CDR2 SASEGT. V shed 2 bases and J shed 6 bases, with 13 bases lying between them. The CDR3 bases are TGTGCCAGCAGTGAATGGGGAAAAGGGGCTGAAGCTTTCTTT. Residues: CASSEWGKGAEAFF.

This clone occurred a few times. The rearrangement joins TRBV29-1 to TRBJ2-7, with 9 bases identical to TRBD1. The CDR3 has 14 residues. The junction had 10 bases not matched to a gene; V was cut back by 6 bases and J by 4 bases. Per the germline V gene, CDR1 is SQVTM and CDR2 is ANQGSEA. The DNA of the CDR3 is TGCAGCGTGGGACCGGGACAGGGCGTTTACGAGCAGTACTTC. Its protein is CSVGPGQGVYEQYF.

J is TRBJ2-1 and V is TRBV19; 7 bases line up with TRBD2. The germline V gene has CDR1 LNHDA and CDR2 SQIVND (reference sequence). With V trimmed by 1 base and J by 4 bases, 13 bases remained unmatched. The CDR3 extends over 18 amino acids. The CDR3 region is CASSIVVSGLAEYNEQFF. In DNA form, the CDR3 reads TGTGCCAGTAGTATAGTGGTGAGTGGCCTAGCGGAATACAATGAGCAGTTCTTC.

The rearrangement joins TRBV6-6 to TRBJ1-5; a possible D gene is TRBD1 (6 bases). The CDR3 consists of 14 residues. The V end was cut by 6 bases, the J end by 1 base, with 10 bases between. From germline, CDR1 is MNHNY and CDR2 SVGAGI (reference sequence). The CDR3 bases are TGTGCCAGCAGCCCTCAGGGGAGCAATCAGCCCCAGCATTTT. Its translation: CASSPQGSNQPQHF.

This sequence joins TRBV5-4 and TRBJ2-7, with 12 positions matching TRBD2. CDR1 and CDR2 (germline): SGHNT, YYREEE (reference sequence). The CDR3 extends over 16 amino acids. The J segment lost 7 bases and the V segment lost 4 bases, leaving 12 bases of the junction unmatched. The CDR3 coding sequence is TGTGCCAGCAGCGTCGGGCTAGCGGGAGGGGGCGGGGAGCAGTACTTC. Its translation: CASSVGLAGGGGEQYF.